Shown below are 10 T cell receptor beta chains from a single sample sequenced in a study of a mutant IDH1 vaccine in newly diagnosed glioma. Sequencing used immunoSEQ multiplex PCR; TCRdb keeps in-frame clones, though not all of them. The repertoire consists of 35,000 to 50,000 clones, with approximately 92% occurring once and the leading ten covering roughly 2.4%. These receptors are not linked to any known antigen. Time point denoted: week 35, safety follow-up. Every vaccine dose comprised 300 ug of mutant IDH1 20-mer peptide plus topical imiquimod. The sample in question was PBMCs, obtained from a glioma patient whose treatment included an IDH1 peptide vaccine. The source of these receptors is a man aged 45-65 years with glioma.

This clone was observed once. This chain uses TRBV7-8 with TRBJ2-7, with 10 bases fitting TRBD1. The V and J ends lost 3 bases and 3 bases, in that order; junction bases with no gene match: 2. CDR3 length: 14 amino acids. Germline CDR1 and CDR2: SGHVS and FQNEAQ. In DNA, the CDR3 is TGTGCCAGCAGCTTTGGACAGGGGGTCTACGAGCAGTACTTC. This codes for CASSFGQGVYEQYF.

This chain joins TRBV27 and TRBJ2-7; a weak D match, TRBD2 (6 bases). The CDR3 spans 15 residues. V was trimmed by 4 bases and J by 2 bases, leaving 15 bases between them. Germline V lookup: CDR1 MNHEY, CDR2 SMNVEV (reference sequence). The CDR3 DNA sequence: TGTGCCAGCAGTTCGAGACTAGGGGAGACCTACGAGCAGTACTTC. It codes for CASSSRLGETYEQYF.

This clone appeared a single time. The V gene is TRBV4-1, the J gene TRBJ2-2, with 9 bases lining up with TRBD1. Germline values: CDR1 MGHRA, CDR2 YSYEKL. With V trimmed by 4 bases and J by 3 bases, 9 bases remained unmatched. The CDR3 covers 17 residues. CDR3 in DNA: TGCGCCAGCAGCCGCAACAGGGACAGGGCTGACACCGGGGAGCTGTTTTTT. This encodes CASSRNRDRADTGELFF.

The V call is TRBV6-5, the J call TRBJ1-2, with a tentative D call TRBD1 (6 bases). This CDR3 comprises 14 residues. The V end lost 6 bases, the J end lost 4 bases, and 15 bases lay between the germline ends. Germline-derived CDR1 and CDR2 are MNHEY and SVGAGI. For the CDR3, the DNA is TGTGCCAGCAGCAAACTATTGGACAGCTATGGCTACACCTTC. Translating it yields CASSKLLDSYGYTF.

The chain employs TRBV5-1 and TRBJ2-7, with a possible D match to TRBD1 (6 bases). CDR3 size: 14 residues. CDR1 SGHRS and CDR2 YFSETQ come from the germline V gene. Trimming left V 4 bases short and J 2 bases short, with 13 bases between. The CDR3 loop is CASSPRDNPYEQYF. The CDR3, as DNA: TGCGCCAGCAGCCCCCGGGACAACCCCTACGAGCAGTACTTC.

The chain joins TRBV18 to TRBJ2-3, with D perhaps matching TRBD1 or TRBD2 (6 bases each). The V gene's germline CDR1 is KGHSH and CDR2 LQKENI. The CDR3 sequence is 17 residues long. Trimming stripped 1 base from V and 0 bases from J, with 14 bases between. Here the CDR3 DNA reads TGTGCCAGCTCACCACTGTCTTTCGGGGGCAGCACAGATACGCAGTATTTT. Amino acid sequence: CASSPLSFGGSTDTQYF.

This sequence joins TRBV19 and TRBJ2-1; D is unresolved. Looked up from germline, CDR1 is LNHDA and CDR2 is SQIVND (reference sequence). The ends were cut back, 2 bases at V and 0 bases at J, with 8 bases in the middle. This CDR3 has 15 amino acids. The CDR3 loop reads CASSITRSSYNEQFF. The CDR3 nucleotides read TGTGCCAGTAGTATAACGAGGAGCTCCTACAATGAGCAGTTCTTC.

In DNA, the CDR3 is TGTGCCAGCAGTTACTCGGGCAGGGTGAGAACTGAAGCTTTCTTT. It yields the protein CASSYSGRVRTEAFF. The V call is TRBV6-5, the J call TRBJ1-1; D may be TRBD1 (5 bases). The germline V and J ends were trimmed by 0 bases and 5 bases, with 13 bases remaining between them. This CDR3 comprises 15 residues. The germline gives CDR1 MNHEY, CDR2 SVGAGI.

The chain has TRBV5-1 and TRBJ1-5; D is unclear. Germline assignment: CDR1 SGHRS and CDR2 YFSETQ. Between the trimmed V and J ends, which lost 2 bases and 3 bases, there was a span of 9 bases. This CDR3 spans 14 amino acids. The CDR3 loop reads CASSFEFTNQPQHF. In nucleotides, the CDR3 is TGCGCCAGCAGCTTTGAGTTTACCAATCAGCCCCAGCATTTT. Looking up the rest from reference TRBV5-1 and TRBJ1-5 gives the full variable domain: KAGVTQTPRYLIKTRGQQVTLSCSPISGHRSVSWYQQTPGQGLQFLFEYFSETQRNKGNFPGRFSGRQFSNSRSEMNVSTLELGDSALYLCASSFEFTNQPQHFGDGTRLSIL.

V and J are TRBV11-2 and TRBJ2-7; TRBD2 matches at 11 bases. V shed 3 bases and J 6 bases; nucleotides not matched to a gene: 7. Germline loops: CDR1 SGHAT, CDR2 FQNNGV. CDR3 length equals 15 residues. The CDR3 reads CASSLWLAGGSEQYF. The DNA of the CDR3 is TGTGCCAGCAGCTTGTGGCTAGCGGGAGGTAGCGAGCAGTACTTC.